This is a list of T cell receptor beta chains from one sample in a study of T-cell memory formation after mild COVID-19. TCRdb re-analysed the 5' RACE reads in MiXCR, keeping a single row per CDR3 protein. In the table there are roughly 250,000 distinct CDR3 sequences, about a sixth of which are singletons. The specimen sequenced was PBMCs or a T cell subset sorted from them (not recorded which). The receptors were sampled from a man between 18 and 35 years old who had mild COVID-19 (a few samples of this study predate the infection). Cell type and time point are not known. Each CDR3 is given with its conserved first and last residue. A D gene is named only where the DNA matches it firmly. Clone size is shown for a subset of rows, as once, few, many or a class of expanded clone.

V gene	J gene	D gene	clone size	CDR3 protein	CDR3 DNA
TRBV9	TRBJ1-6	-	few	CASSEDHRDFNSPLHF	TGTGCCAGCAGCGAGGATCACAGGGATTTTAATTCACCCCTCCACTTT
TRBV3-1	TRBJ1-1	-	-	CASSPRADTEAFF	TGTGCCAGCAGCCCAAGAGCGGACACTGAAGCTTTCTTT
TRBV29-1	TRBJ2-1	TRBD2	few	CSISGGAYNEQFF	TGCAGCATAAGCGGGGGGGCTTACAATGAGCAGTTCTTC
TRBV7-2	TRBJ2-3	TRBD1	-	CASSLGQGSTQYF	TGTGCCAGCAGCTTAGGACAGGGTTCGACGCAGTATTTT
TRBV6-5	TRBJ1-2	-	few	CASSYSIAANYGYTF	TGTGCCAGCAGTTACTCGATCGCAGCGAACTATGGCTACACCTTC
TRBV7-2	TRBJ1-2	-	-	CASSLEAGIGYTF	TGTGCCAGCAGCTTAGAGGCAGGAATCGGCTACACCTTC
TRBV2	TRBJ2-1	-	few	CASRSSVRAGNNEQFF	TGTGCCAGCAGGTCCTCTGTCAGGGCAGGGAACAATGAGCAGTTCTTC
TRBV27	TRBJ1-5	-	few	CASSLWGADGGNQPQHF	TGTGCCAGCAGTTTATGGGGGGCCGACGGGGGCAATCAGCCCCAGCATTTT
TRBV11-2	TRBJ2-1	TRBD1	few	CASSLAQGVDEQFF	TGTGCCAGCAGCTTAGCCCAGGGGGTGGATGAGCAGTTCTTC
TRBV6-6	TRBJ2-2	-	-	CASSYPVDPNTGELFF	TGTGCCAGCAGTTACCCGGTGGATCCGAACACCGGGGAGCTGTTTTTT
TRBV7-9	TRBJ2-1	-	-	CASSQILETAEEQFF	TGTGCCAGCAGCCAGATTTTAGAAACCGCCGAGGAGCAGTTCTTC
TRBV7-9	TRBJ2-7	-	-	CASSPSGYEQYF	TGTGCCAGCAGCCCTAGTGGTTACGAGCAGTACTTC
TRBV7-9	TRBJ1-5	-	few	CASSSQRGTGQPQHF	TGTGCCAGCAGCTCCCAGCGGGGGACGGGTCAGCCCCAGCATTTT
TRBV7-2	TRBJ1-1	-	-	CASSKEGRAFF	TGTGCCAGCAGTAAGGAGGGACGAGCTTTCTTT
TRBV7-2	TRBJ1-2	TRBD1	-	CASSQRQGPSGYTF	TGTGCCAGCAGCCAGAGACAGGGACCGAGTGGCTACACCTTC
TRBV5-1	TRBJ1-1	-	-	CASSIRGANTEAFF	TGCGCCAGCAGCATCCGGGGGGCGAACACTGAAGCTTTCTTT
TRBV20-1	TRBJ1-2	-	-	CSAGEGGASYGYTF	TGCAGTGCTGGTGAAGGGGGAGCCTCCTATGGCTACACCTTC
TRBV28	TRBJ2-2	-	-	CASRGTSRGELFF	TGTGCCAGCAGAGGGACCAGCCGGGGGGAGCTGTTTTTT
TRBV6-1	TRBJ1-2	-	-	CASSEAGGLDYGYTF	TGTGCCAGCAGTGAAGCAGGGGGGCTGGACTATGGCTACACCTTC
TRBV9	TRBJ2-5	-	-	CASSGRGTQETQYF	TGTGCCAGCAGCGGACGGGGGACCCAAGAGACCCAGTACTTC
TRBV12-3/TRBV12-4	TRBJ2-2	-	-	CASSLYSGNTGELFF	TGTGCCAGCAGTTTATACTCAGGGAACACCGGGGAGCTGTTTTTT
TRBV7-2	TRBJ1-5	TRBD1	-	CASSNTGGPQPQHF	TGTGCCAGCAGCAACACAGGGGGCCCTCAGCCCCAGCATTTT
TRBV5-1	TRBJ2-5	-	-	CASSLQGIGTQYF	TGCGCCAGCAGCCTCCAGGGGATTGGGACCCAGTACTTC
TRBV11-2	TRBJ1-2	TRBD1	few	CASSQGGSNYGYTF	TGTGCCAGCAGCCAAGGGGGCTCTAACTATGGCTACACCTTC
TRBV4-3	TRBJ2-1	TRBD2	few	CASSQDPPAGGRNEQFF	TGCGCCAGCAGCCAAGATCCCCCAGCGGGGGGGCGGAATGAGCAGTTCTTC
TRBV9	TRBJ2-5	TRBD1	-	CASSASGTAQETQYF	TGTGCCAGCAGCGCCTCCGGGACAGCTCAAGAGACCCAGTACTTC
TRBV4-2	TRBJ2-6	-	-	CASSGRDSGANVLTF	TGTGCCAGCAGCGGGCGGGACTCTGGGGCCAACGTCCTGACTTTC
TRBV25-1	TRBJ1-3	-	few	CASSDLRGNSGNTIYF	TGTGCCAGCAGTGATTTAAGGGGAAACTCTGGAAACACCATATATTTT
TRBV7-6	TRBJ1-4	-	-	CAARGGASEKLFF	TGTGCGGCCCGTGGGGGGGCAAGTGAAAAACTGTTTTTT
TRBV4-3	TRBJ2-6	-	-	CASSQAGVGAGANVLTF	TGCGCCAGCAGCCAAGCCGGAGTCGGGGCTGGGGCCAACGTCCTGACTTTC
TRBV7-3	TRBJ2-6	TRBD1	-	CANYDRGAGANVLTF	TGTGCCAACTACGACAGGGGCGCTGGGGCCAACGTCCTGACTTTC
TRBV20-1	TRBJ2-5	-	-	CSARPRGIEETQYF	TGCAGTGCCCGACCTCGAGGGATCGAAGAGACCCAGTACTTC
TRBV7-8	TRBJ2-5	-	-	CASSLVGPQETQYF	TGTGCCAGCAGCTTAGTGGGACCCCAAGAGACCCAGTACTTC
TRBV6-5	TRBJ2-7	TRBD2	-	CASSSPGTSGAYEQYF	TGTGCCAGCAGCTCCCCCGGGACTAGCGGGGCCTACGAGCAGTACTTC
TRBV12-3/TRBV12-4	TRBJ2-6	-	-	CASMNSGANVLTF	TGTGCCAGCATGAACTCTGGGGCCAACGTCCTGACTTTC
TRBV9	TRBJ2-2	-	few	CASSVVGGSTGELFF	TGTGCCAGCAGCGTAGTTGGGGGCTCCACCGGGGAGCTGTTTTTT
TRBV11-2	TRBJ2-5	-	-	CASSLRGRYQETQYF	TGTGCCAGCAGCTTGAGGGGGAGGTACCAAGAGACCCAGTACTTC
TRBV4-3	TRBJ2-7	TRBD1	-	CASSPPGQSYEQYF	TGCGCCAGCAGCCCACCGGGACAGTCCTACGAGCAGTACTTC
TRBV15	TRBJ1-2	TRBD1	-	CATSEDRVWGYTF	TGTGCCACCAGCGAAGACAGGGTATGGGGCTACACCTTC
TRBV2	TRBJ1-1	-	few	CASEGIPNTEAFF	TGTGCCAGCGAGGGTATCCCGAACACTGAAGCTTTCTTT
TRBV20-1	TRBJ2-5	-	-	CSASSPQETQYF	TGCAGTGCTAGTAGTCCCCAAGAGACCCAGTACTTC
TRBV28	TRBJ1-6	-	few	CASSPRQGVSPLHF	TGTGCCAGCAGTCCACGCCAAGGGGTTTCACCCCTCCACTTT
TRBV7-9	TRBJ2-1	TRBD1	-	CASSLAQGSGYNEQFF	TGTGCCAGCAGCTTAGCACAGGGGTCTGGCTACAATGAGCAGTTCTTC
TRBV7-3	TRBJ2-7	TRBD2	few	CASSFGGEEQYF	TGTGCCAGCAGCTTCGGGGGGGAAGAGCAGTACTTC
TRBV28	TRBJ2-5	-	-	CASGSGALETQYF	TGTGCCAGCGGATCTGGCGCCTTAGAGACCCAGTACTTC
TRBV5-1	TRBJ1-1	TRBD1	-	CASSPDGTGSNWRGTEAFF	TGCGCCAGCAGCCCTGACGGGACAGGGTCAAACTGGCGTGGCACTGAAGCTTTCTTT
TRBV7-3	TRBJ1-5	-	-	CASSNVPGQPQHF	TGTGCCAGCAGCAATGTTCCGGGTCAGCCCCAGCATTTT